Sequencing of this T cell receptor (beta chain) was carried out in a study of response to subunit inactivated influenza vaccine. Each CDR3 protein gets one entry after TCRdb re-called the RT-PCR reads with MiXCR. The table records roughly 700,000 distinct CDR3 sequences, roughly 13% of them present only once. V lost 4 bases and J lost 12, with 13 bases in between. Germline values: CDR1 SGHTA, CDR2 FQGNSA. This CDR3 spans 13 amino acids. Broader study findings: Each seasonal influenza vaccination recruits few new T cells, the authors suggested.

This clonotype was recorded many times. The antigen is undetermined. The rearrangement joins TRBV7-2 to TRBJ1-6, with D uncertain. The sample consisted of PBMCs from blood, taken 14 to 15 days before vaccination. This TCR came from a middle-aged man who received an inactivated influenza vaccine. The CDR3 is CASSSRLNGPLHF. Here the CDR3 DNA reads TGTGCCAGCAGCTCTCGCCTTAATGGACCCCTCCACTTT.